The 26 T cell receptor beta chains in this list originate from one sample, sequenced in a study. The sorted Tregs were CD4+CD25+CD127-/low cells. TCRdb recomputed calls from the 5' RACE reads with MiXCR, one row per CDR3 protein. The table records approximately 160 distinct CDR3 sequences, roughly 92% of them present only once. The sequencing input was tumor-infiltrating Tregs sorted from the breast tumor. These receptors came from a female donor with breast cancer.

This clonotype came up once. Within a library made for alpha chains, this beta chain is off target, and its count is uninformative. V is TRBV6-5 and J is TRBJ1-4; a weak D match, TRBD1 (6 bases). CDR1 is MNHEY, CDR2 SVGAGI, per germline. The length of the CDR3 is 14 residues. Trimming stripped 6 bases from V and 4 bases from J, with 12 bases between. CDR3 amino acids: CASRLGQNNEKLFF. The CDR3 DNA sequence: TGTGCCAGCAGACTCGGACAGAATAATGAAAAACTGTTTTTT.

Concerning this clonotype itself: This beta chain appears as a stray read in a library generated for alpha chains; its size is not informative. J is TRBJ1-5 and V is TRBV6-5; maybe TRBD1 (5 bases). This CDR3 region has 15 residues. Germline V gene lookup returns CDR1 MNHEY and CDR2 SVGAGI. V was pared by 5 bases and J by 0 bases, with 11 bases between. The CDR3 loop is CASSRGQYSNQPQHF. The CDR3 bases are TGTGCCAGCAGTCGTGGACAATATAGCAATCAGCCCCAGCATTTT.

A remark on this clonotype: The germline gene is not matched at one end of the junction; a read error may be the cause. Because this beta chain is a stray read in a library intended to capture alpha chains, its abundance should not be given much weight. The chain joins TRBV7-9 to TRBJ1-1; a possible D gene is TRBD1 (5 bases). The CDR3 loop spans 14 amino acids. Germline V lookup: CDR1 SEHNR, CDR2 FQNEAQ (reference sequence). Here the CDR3 reads CASSPLRAGTETFF. The CDR3 DNA sequence: TGTGCCAGCAGCCCCCTTAGGGCCGGGACTGAAACTTTCTTT.

Comments on this clonotype: Being off target in a library aimed at alpha chains, this beta chain has a size of little meaning. V gene TRBV11-2 combines with J gene TRBJ2-1, with D tentatively TRBD2 (5 bases). This CDR3 is built from 13 residues. V lost 5 bases and J 8 bases, leaving 13 bases between the germline ends. Germline V gene data show CDR1 as SGHAT and CDR2 as FQNNGV. The CDR3 here is CASSTGEWDEQFF. CDR3 DNA: TGTGCCAGCAGCACCGGGGAGTGGGATGAGCAGTTCTTC. The complete variable domain, with remaining parts taken from reference TRBV11-2 and TRBJ2-1, reads EAGVAQSPRYKIIEKRQSVAFWCNPISGHATLYWYQQILGQGPKLLIQFQNNGVVDDSQLPKDRFSAERLKGVDSTLKIQPAKLEDSAVYLCASSTGEWDEQFFGPGTRLTVL.

Regarding this clonotype: A library made for alpha chains picked up this beta chain off target, so its size means little. The CDR3 loop is CSARDWRDTQYF. The CDR3 coding sequence is TGCAGTGCTAGAGACTGGAGAGATACGCAGTATTTT. The chain combines TRBV20-1 with TRBJ2-3; D ambiguous. Germline-derived CDR1 and CDR2 are DFQATT and SNEGSKA (reference sequence). CDR3 length: 12 residues. Trimming left V 0 bases short and J 5 bases short, with 6 bases between.

As concerns this clonotype: Since the library was made to target alpha chains, this beta chain is a stray read and its abundance is not meaningful. The chain is built from TRBV12-3 or TRBV12-4 and TRBJ1-2; 7 nucleotides align to TRBD1. Germline trimming cut 4 bases from V and 2 bases from J; bases unmatched to any gene: 7. The CDR3 is 15 amino acids. CDR3 nucleotides: TGTGCCAGCAGTTCTCAGCCAGGGGGAAACTATGGCTACACCTTC. It is translated as CASSSQPGGNYGYTF.

Notes on this clonotype: This beta chain is a stray sequence in a library constructed for alpha chains; its clone size is not meaningful. The rearrangement links TRBV6-5 to TRBJ1-1; D is unclear. The germline CDR1 and CDR2 sequences are MNHEY and SVGAGI. CDR3 size: 13 residues. The V and J ends lost 0 bases and 4 bases respectively, with 6 bases between them. The DNA of the CDR3 is TGTGCCAGCAGTTACTCGACCGGCACTGAAGCTTTCTTT. It specifies CASSYSTGTEAFF.

In regard to this clonotype: The library was designed around alpha chains, so this beta chain is a stray read whose abundance carries little weight. The V gene is TRBV12-3 or TRBV12-4, the J gene TRBJ1-2, with D possibly being TRBD1 (6 bases). The V end lost 3 bases, the J end lost 4 bases, and 9 bases lay between the germline ends. This CDR3 is built from 13 residues. Here the CDR3 reads CASSFDRSYGYTF. The CDR3 DNA reads as TGTGCCAGCAGTTTCGACAGGAGCTATGGCTACACCTTC.

Concerning this clonotype: The library was prepared for alpha chains; this beta chain is a stray read, so its frequency means little. V is TRBV5-6 and J is TRBJ2-3; D perhaps matches TRBD1 (6 bases). Trimming cost V 4 bases and J 6 bases, with 12 bases left between them. Germline CDR1 and CDR2: SGHDT and YYEEEE. The CDR3 has 13 residues. The CDR3 nucleotides are TGTGCCAGCAGCCCGACAGGAGCGGATACGCAGTATTTT. It codes for CASSPTGADTQYF.

About this clonotype: This beta chain slipped into a library made for alpha chains as a stray read, so its size is not meaningful. The V gene is TRBV10-3, the J gene TRBJ2-7; D is uncertain. This CDR3 contains 11 residues. Germline V gene lookup returns CDR1 ENHRY and CDR2 SYGVKD. The V end lost 2 bases, the J end lost 4 bases, and 3 bases lay between the germline ends. CDR3 DNA sequence: TGTGCCATCAGTGAGAAATACGAGCAGTACTTC. Residues: CAISEKYEQYF.

On this clonotype: This beta chain lies outside the target of a library built for alpha chains; its clone size means little. The genes are TRBV12-3 or TRBV12-4 and TRBJ1-2; TRBD1 agrees at 9 bases. The CDR3 has 13 amino acids. V lost 4 bases and J lost 7; bases outside the gene matches: 4. This CDR3 is CASSWDRVLGYTF. The CDR3 DNA follows: TGTGCCAGCAGTTGGGACAGGGTCCTTGGCTACACCTTC.

Turning to this clonotype: In a library made to pick up alpha chains, this beta chain is a stray read with a size that means little. The CDR3 region has the DNA TGTGCCAGCAGACCGACCTCAACTAACTATGGCTACACCTTC. Protein: CASRPTSTNYGYTF. V is TRBV12-3 or TRBV12-4 and J is TRBJ1-2; D is unresolved. The CDR3 runs to 14 residues. Trimming shortened V by 6 bases and J by 0 bases, and 11 bases separated the two germline ends.

Concerning this clonotype: Because the library targeted alpha chains, this beta chain is an off-target read whose size means little. This chain uses TRBV12-3 or TRBV12-4 with TRBJ1-2; no clear D gene. V dropped 6 bases and J dropped 0 bases, with 17 bases sitting between them. The CDR3 consists of 16 residues. In DNA form, the CDR3 reads TGTGCCAGCAGGGGCTTTGGCTCCGAAGCTAACTATGGCTACACCTTC. As protein: CASRGFGSEANYGYTF.

As concerns this clonotype: Because this beta chain is a stray read in a library intended to capture alpha chains, its abundance should not be given much weight. The chain joins TRBV29-1 to TRBJ2-1; the match to TRBD1 covers 7 bases. CDR1 SQVTM and CDR2 ANQGSEA come from the germline V gene. The CDR3 has 12 residues. The V segment lost 7 bases and the J segment 5 bases; nucleotides outside the gene matches: 5. The CDR3 sequence: CSAGTANNEQFF. DNA for the CDR3: TGCAGCGCCGGGACAGCTAACAATGAGCAGTTCTTC.

Note on this clonotype: For a library built for alpha chains, this beta chain is a stray read; little rests on its size. This sequence joins TRBV7-6 and TRBJ2-1; 7 bases align to TRBD2. The CDR3 covers 15 residues. Looked up from germline, CDR1 is SGHVS and CDR2 is FNYEAQ. With V trimmed by 6 bases and J by 4 bases, 9 bases remained unmatched. The DNA for the CDR3 is TGTGCCAGCAGGTCGGCTAGCGGCAAGTACAATGAGCAGTTCTTC. Encoded protein: CASRSASGKYNEQFF. Full variable domain (rest looked up from reference TRBV7-6 and TRBJ2-1): GAGVSQSPRYKVTKRGQDVALRCDPISGHVSLYWYRQALGQGPEFLTYFNYEAQQDKSGLPNDRFSAERPEGSISTLTIQRTEQRDSAMYRCASRSASGKYNEQFFGPGTRLTVL.

With regard to this clonotype: Compared with germline, one end of the junction differs, possibly owing to a read error. In a library made to pick up alpha chains, this beta chain is a stray read with a size that means little. The chain recombines TRBV12-3 or TRBV12-4 with TRBJ1-1; 7 nucleotides line up with TRBD1. CDR3 length: 14 residues. The CDR3 DNA reads TGTGCCAGCAGTCTACCGGACAGGACCGGGGACTTTTCCTTT. Its translation: CASSLPDRTGDFSF.

Notes on this clonotype: Because this beta chain is a stray read in a library intended to capture alpha chains, its abundance should not be given much weight. The J gene is TRBJ1-4, the V gene TRBV15; the match to TRBD1 covers 8 bases. The CDR3 covers 15 residues. V dropped 1 base and J dropped 8; count of bases not matched to a gene: 6. CDR1 is LNHNV, CDR2 YYDKDF, per germline (reference sequence). This chain's CDR3 is CATSRVGTGGEKLFF. The CDR3 coding sequence is TGTGCCACCAGCAGAGTTGGGACAGGAGGCGAAAAACTGTTTTTT.

A remark on this clonotype: In a library made to pick up alpha chains, this beta chain is a stray read with a size that means little. The rearrangement joins TRBV15 to TRBJ2-3, with D tentatively TRBD2 (6 bases). The CDR3 is 13 amino acids. V was clipped by 7 bases and J by 3 bases, with 11 bases between them. CDR1 is LNHNV and CDR2 is YYDKDF in the germline V gene (reference sequence). This CDR3 reads CATNGRRTDTQYF. The CDR3 coding sequence is TGTGCCACCAATGGGAGGAGAACAGATACGCAGTATTTT.

With regard to this clonotype: This beta chain represents an off-target read in a library built for alpha chains; its size is of limited meaning. CDR3 in DNA: TGCGCCAGCAGCCCCGACAGCAATGAGCAGTTCTTC. The encoded protein is CASSPDSNEQFF. The chain uses TRBV4-1 and TRBJ2-1, with D maybe TRBD1 (5 bases). V dropped 4 bases and J dropped 6 bases, with 7 bases sitting between them. The CDR3 contains 12 residues. CDR1 and CDR2 (germline): MGHRA, YSYEKL.

As to this clonotype: Being off target in a library aimed at alpha chains, this beta chain has a size of little meaning. V gene TRBV29-1 combines with J gene TRBJ2-5; perhaps TRBD1 as D (5 bases). CDR1 is SQVTM and CDR2 is ANQGSEA in the germline V gene. The V gene lost 5 bases and the J gene lost 2 bases, with 9 bases spanning the gap. This CDR3 is built from 12 residues. In nucleotides, the CDR3 is TGCAGCGTTACCCGACAGCAAGAGACCCAGTACTTC. It is translated as CSVTRQQETQYF.

On this clonotype itself: Since it is a stray read in a library aimed at alpha chains, this beta chain has a size that is not meaningful. This chain links TRBV7-2 with TRBJ1-2; a possible D gene is TRBD1 (5 bases). The CDR3 runs to 13 residues. The V end was cut by 1 base, the J end by 7 bases, with 10 bases between. Germline loops: CDR1 SGHTA, CDR2 FQGNSA. Written as DNA, the CDR3 is TGTGCCAGCAGCTTAGAGGGGTCCCGTGGCTACACCTTC. It encodes CASSLEGSRGYTF.

Worth noting for this clonotype: This beta chain is an off-target read within a library intended for alpha chains, so its frequency means little. The chain is built from TRBV12-3 or TRBV12-4 and TRBJ1-2; D is unresolved. The CDR3 has 15 amino acids. The germline V and J ends were trimmed by 0 bases and 4 bases, with 12 bases remaining between them. The CDR3 here is CASSLARRQRYGYTF. The CDR3 DNA reads TGTGCCAGCAGTTTAGCTCGGCGACAACGCTATGGCTACACCTTC.

On this clonotype: This beta chain is an unintended read in a library built for alpha chains; its size means little. This rearrangement joins TRBV12-3 or TRBV12-4 to TRBJ1-2; D perhaps matches TRBD1 (6 bases). The CDR3 is 13 residues long. The V end was cut by 6 bases, the J end by 8 bases, with 16 bases between. The CDR3 region has the DNA TGTGCCAGCAGCTCCAGGGGCAAGTACGGCTACACCTTC. The encoded protein is CASSSRGKYGYTF.

Notes on this clonotype: This beta chain is off target for a library built for alpha chains, so its abundance means little. The chain carries TRBV12-3 or TRBV12-4 and TRBJ1-2; D possibly corresponds to TRBD1 (5 bases). Trimming removed 4 bases at V and 1 base at J, with 10 bases between. This CDR3 comprises 14 residues. DNA for the CDR3: TGTGCCAGCAGTTCTGACAGCGGTAACTATGGCTACACCTTC. Amino acids: CASSSDSGNYGYTF.

Worth noting for this clonotype: This beta chain is a stray sequence in a library constructed for alpha chains; its clone size is not meaningful. The chain joins TRBV7-2 to TRBJ1-5; D gene ambiguous. V gave up 5 bases and J gave up 3 bases, with 5 bases separating them. Germline V gene sequence: CDR1 SGHTA, CDR2 FQGNSA. The CDR3 extends over 12 amino acids. In DNA form, the CDR3 reads TGTGCCAGCAGCCCACACAATCAGCCCCAGCATTTT. This sequence encodes CASSPHNQPQHF. The full variable domain, completed using reference TRBV7-2 and TRBJ1-5, is GAGVSQSPSNKVTEKGKDVELRCDPISGHTALYWYRQSLGQGLEFLIYFQGNSAPDKSGLPSDRFSAERTGGSVSTLTIQRTQQEDSAVYLCASSPHNQPQHFGDGTRLSIL.

About this clonotype itself: A library made for alpha chains picked up this beta chain off target, so its size means little. The chain links TRBV6-1 to TRBJ2-7; D may be TRBD1 or TRBD2 (5 bases each). Per germline, CDR1 MNHNS and CDR2 SASEGT. The CDR3 runs to 14 residues. The ends were cut back, 7 bases at V and 2 bases at J, with 15 bases in the middle. The CDR3 reads CASTGLRAPYEQYF. The CDR3 DNA follows: TGTGCCAGCACGGGGCTCCGAGCCCCCTACGAGCAGTACTTC.